One and the same sample provided the 32 T cell receptor beta chains below, sequenced in a study of OX40 agonist ivuxolimab in advanced cancers. Sequencing was performed with immunoSEQ multiplex PCR; in TCRdb, only in-frame clones are kept and a portion is missing. The sample shows 30,000 to 40,000 clones, around 83% of them seen only once. The material was CD4+ or CD8+ T cells sorted from blood, obtained in a trial of the OX40 agonist ivuxolimab. The receptor set was obtained from an adult with an advanced solid tumor such as melanoma, head and neck, liver or kidney cancer.

This chain joins TRBV13 and TRBJ2-2, with 7 bases lining up with TRBD1. The CDR3 loop spans 15 amino acids. Trimming at V came to 5 bases and at J to 0 bases, leaving 3 bases not matched to a gene. The germline V gene has CDR1 PRHDT and CDR2 FYEKMQ (reference sequence). CDR3 DNA: TGTGCCAGCAGCCAGGACAGGACGAACACCGGGGAGCTGTTTTTT. It is translated as CASSQDRTNTGELFF.

The V and J genes are TRBV15 and TRBJ2-7; the D gene is possibly TRBD1 (6 bases). With 4 bases removed from V and 5 bases from J, the gap between germline ends came to 18 bases. The CDR3 sequence is 15 residues long. Germline CDR1 reads LNHNV; CDR2 reads YYDKDF (reference sequence). The CDR3 coding sequence is TGTGCCACCAGCAAAGAAGGGGGAACCTCGAACGAGCAGTACTTC. This codes for CATSKEGGTSNEQYF. The variable domain in full, with the rest retrieved from reference TRBV15 and TRBJ2-7, is DAMVIQNPRYQVTQFGKPVTLSCSQTLNHNVMYWYQQKSSQAPKLLFHYYDKDFNNEADTPDNFQSRRPNTSFCFLDIRSPGLGDTAMYLCATSKEGGTSNEQYFGPGTRLTVT.

The chain employs TRBV6-1 and TRBJ2-1; D gene ambiguous. Trimming removed 1 base at V and 8 bases at J, with 15 bases between. The CDR3 runs 15 residues. In germline, CDR1 is MNHNS, CDR2 SASEGT. The CDR3 DNA reads as TGTGCCAGCAGTGAAGAAGGGCAGGAGAGTGATGAGCAGTTCTTC. Protein: CASSEEGQESDEQFF.

This clone was seen a few times. The chain uses TRBV5-4 and TRBJ2-7; D is ambiguous. Per germline, CDR1 SGHNT and CDR2 YYREEE (reference sequence). V dropped 3 bases and J dropped 2 bases, with 9 bases sitting between them. This CDR3 region has 13 residues. The CDR3 region is CASSSGSPYEQYF. The CDR3 DNA follows: TGTGCCAGCAGCTCGGGTAGTCCCTACGAGCAGTACTTC. Together with reference TRBV5-4 and TRBJ2-7, the CDR3 gives the full variable domain: ETGVTQSPTHLIKTRGQQVTLRCSSQSGHNTVSWYQQALGQGPQFIFQYYREEENGRGNFPPRFSGLQFPNYSSELNVNALELDDSALYLCASSSGSPYEQYFGPGTRLTVT.

The sample holds one count of this clone. The rearrangement uses TRBV11-2 and TRBJ2-3; D unresolved. Germline CDR1 is SGHAT and CDR2 is FQNNGV. V gave up 2 bases and J gave up 0 bases, with 12 bases separating them. The CDR3 consists of 16 residues. CDR3 in amino acids: CASSLSTTTSTDTQYF. As DNA, the CDR3 is TGTGCCAGCAGCTTATCAACTACAACTAGCACAGATACGCAGTATTTT.

In this sample, this clone turned up many times. The chain joins TRBV7-8 to TRBJ2-7; the D gene is possibly TRBD1 (6 bases). This CDR3 comprises 15 residues. V dropped 3 bases and J dropped 4 bases, with 16 bases sitting between them. CDR1 and CDR2 from the germline V gene are SGHVS and FQNEAQ. The CDR3 DNA reads as TGTGCCAGCAGCTTGGCCCCGGGACACCTTTACGAGCAGTACTTC. It encodes CASSLAPGHLYEQYF.

This chain links TRBV4-1 with TRBJ2-7, with a tentative D call TRBD2 (6 bases). The V gene's germline CDR1 is MGHRA and CDR2 YSYEKL. With 0 bases removed from V and 5 bases from J, the gap between germline ends came to 14 bases. The CDR3 consists of 15 residues. The CDR3 DNA reads as TGCGCCAGCAGCCAAGATCCTGGGGACTCGGACGAGCAGTACTTC. It codes for CASSQDPGDSDEQYF.

For this clone: Other DNA variants within this sample encode the same CDR3. The rearrangement uses TRBV27 and TRBJ2-2, with a weak D call TRBD1 (6 bases). The CDR3 runs to 13 residues. V was shortened by 3 bases and J by 4 bases, with 6 bases between the two germline ends. Germline loops: CDR1 MNHEY, CDR2 SMNVEV (reference sequence). The CDR3 reads CASSLTGTGELFF. CDR3 DNA sequence: TGTGCCAGCAGTTTGACAGGCACCGGGGAGCTGTTTTTT.

This rearrangement joins TRBV5-4 to TRBJ2-3; D is ambiguous. The V gene lost 6 bases and the J gene lost 1 base, with 12 bases spanning the gap. The germline V gene encodes CDR1 SGHNT and CDR2 YYREEE (reference sequence). This CDR3 has 14 amino acids. In DNA form, the CDR3 reads TGTGCCAGCACCCCAAAGACGGGCACAGATACGCAGTATTTT. This sequence encodes CASTPKTGTDTQYF.

The rearrangement joins TRBV15 to TRBJ2-7, with 7 bases matching TRBD2. V shed 1 base and J 5 bases; nucleotides not matched to a gene: 8. Looked up from germline, CDR1 is LNHNV and CDR2 is YYDKDF (reference sequence). CDR3 length: 15 amino acids. CDR3 sequence reads: CATSRATSQDHEQYF. Here the CDR3 DNA reads TGTGCCACCAGCAGAGCGACTAGCCAAGACCACGAGCAGTACTTC.

The chain carries TRBV25-1 and TRBJ1-2; possibly TRBD1 for D (6 bases). The V end lost 2 bases, the J end lost 8 bases, and 12 bases lay between the germline ends. Germline loops: CDR1 MGHDK, CDR2 SYGVNS. The CDR3 loop spans 13 amino acids. CDR3 loop: CASSERDKPGYTF. As DNA, the CDR3 is TGTGCCAGCAGTGAACGGGACAAACCCGGCTACACCTTC.

The chain employs TRBV7-9 and TRBJ1-2; D is possibly TRBD1 (5 bases). Between the trimmed V and J ends, which lost 0 bases and 2 bases, there was a span of 10 bases. CDR3 size: 15 residues. Germline V gives CDR1 SEHNR, CDR2 FQNEAQ (reference sequence). This chain's CDR3 is CASSLATRQNYGYTF. The CDR3 region has the DNA TGTGCCAGCAGCTTAGCAACACGACAGAACTATGGCTACACCTTC.

V usage is TRBV15 and J usage is TRBJ2-3; D remains unclear. Germline V gene data show CDR1 as LNHNV and CDR2 as YYDKDF (reference sequence). This CDR3 has 15 amino acids. The ends were cut back, 5 bases at V and 0 bases at J, with 12 bases in the middle. The CDR3 DNA sequence: TGTGCCACCAGCGGCGACGGCTACAGCACAGATACGCAGTATTTT. Its protein is CATSGDGYSTDTQYF.

The chain uses TRBV19 and TRBJ2-4; D gene ambiguous. CDR1 LNHDA and CDR2 SQIVND come from the germline V gene (reference sequence). Trimming cost V 0 bases and J 8 bases, with 8 bases left between them. This CDR3 is 13 amino acids long. The CDR3: CASSIDRGDIQYF. CDR3 DNA: TGTGCCAGTAGTATAGATCGTGGGGACATTCAGTACTTC.

This sequence joins TRBV28 and TRBJ2-7; D may be TRBD1 (6 bases). The V gene lost 7 bases and the J gene lost 6 bases, with 16 bases spanning the gap. The CDR3 runs 13 residues. Germline CDR1 and CDR2: MDHEN and SYDVKM. CDR3 loop: CASTFARGTEQYF. For the CDR3, the DNA is TGTGCCAGCACTTTTGCGAGGGGGACCGAGCAGTACTTC.

The chain joins TRBV6-1 to TRBJ1-5; 9 nucleotides line up with TRBD1. There are 15 residues in the CDR3. V lost 2 bases, J lost 6 bases, and 5 bases stayed unmatched. Germline assignment: CDR1 MNHNS and CDR2 SASEGT. CDR3 nucleotides: TGTGCCAGCAGTGAACCGGGACAGGGCGGTCAGCCCCAGCATTTT. This gives the protein CASSEPGQGGQPQHF.

The J gene is TRBJ1-3, the V gene TRBV28; 10 bases align to TRBD1. The CDR3 sequence is 15 residues long. With V trimmed by 5 bases and J by 8 bases, 9 bases remained unmatched. Germline values: CDR1 MDHEN, CDR2 SYDVKM. The CDR3 nucleotides are TGTGCCAGCAGTATCATACGACAGGGGGCAGACACCATATATTTT. Amino acid sequence: CASSIIRQGADTIYF.

The chain combines TRBV11-2 with TRBJ2-7, with TRBD1 identical over 7 bases. The CDR3 spans 13 residues. V was pared by 1 base and J by 4 bases, with 1 base of the junction left unmatched. Germline CDR1 reads SGHAT; CDR2 reads FQNNGV. The CDR3 coding sequence is TGTGCCAGCAGCTTAGGGGACAGTTACGAGCAGTACTTC. Its translation: CASSLGDSYEQYF.

For this clone: Other nucleotide sequences in the sample specify the same CDR3. This chain links TRBV27 with TRBJ2-1, with D unresolved. Per germline, CDR1 MNHEY and CDR2 SMNVEV (reference sequence). Trimming shortened V by 0 bases and J by 2 bases, and 2 bases separated the two germline ends. The CDR3 spans 13 residues. CDR3 nucleotides: TGTGCCAGCAGTTTATCGCCCTACAATGAGCAGTTCTTC. It specifies CASSLSPYNEQFF.

The V call is TRBV11-2, the J call TRBJ1-5; 11 nucleotides match TRBD1. Germline V lookup: CDR1 SGHAT, CDR2 FQNNGV. V was pared by 5 bases and J by 6 bases, with 12 bases of the junction left unmatched. The CDR3 length is 17 residues. In DNA, the CDR3 is TGTGCCAGCAGCCCAAGGGCCGGGACAGGGGGTGGTCAGCCCCAGCATTTT. Residues: CASSPRAGTGGGQPQHF. The variable domain in full, with the rest retrieved from reference TRBV11-2 and TRBJ1-5, is EAGVAQSPRYKIIEKRQSVAFWCNPISGHATLYWYQQILGQGPKLLIQFQNNGVVDDSQLPKDRFSAERLKGVDSTLKIQPAKLEDSAVYLCASSPRAGTGGGQPQHFGDGTRLSIL.

V usage is TRBV11-2 and J usage is TRBJ1-1; TRBD1 might be the D (5 bases). With 2 bases removed from V and 4 bases from J, the gap between germline ends came to 17 bases. Germline values: CDR1 SGHAT, CDR2 FQNNGV. CDR3 size: 16 residues. The CDR3 region is CASSLNKGILLTEAFF. DNA of the CDR3: TGTGCCAGCAGCTTAAATAAGGGGATCCTACTCACTGAAGCTTTCTTT.

The V and J genes are TRBV6-4 and TRBJ2-1; TRBD2 matches 13 bases. V lost 2 bases and J lost 8; bases outside the gene matches: 3. This CDR3 has 15 amino acids. Germline assignment: CDR1 MRHNA and CDR2 SNTAGT. CDR3 bases: TGTGCCAGCAGTGACAGGACTAGCGGGAGCGATGAGCAGTTCTTC. Amino acids: CASSDRTSGSDEQFF.

The genes are TRBV27 and TRBJ1-2; no clear D. Trimming pared 8 bases from V and 2 bases from J, leaving 12 bases between. The CDR3 contains 13 residues. Germline loops: CDR1 MNHEY, CDR2 SMNVEV (reference sequence). The CDR3 nucleotides read TGTGCCAGCGGGCTTTCTACGAACTATGGCTACACCTTC. It translates to CASGLSTNYGYTF.

In its sample, this clone was seen a few times. Other DNA sequences in this sample translate to the same CDR3. This chain uses TRBV19 with TRBJ2-3, with unresolved D. In germline, CDR1 is LNHDA, CDR2 SQIVND (reference sequence). Trimming took off 3 bases at V and 4 bases at J, with 5 bases between the two ends. This CDR3 is 12 amino acids long. CDR3 region: CASSIAADTQYF. The CDR3 region has the DNA TGTGCCAGTAGTATTGCTGCAGATACGCAGTATTTT.

V usage is TRBV28 and J usage is TRBJ1-5, with 7 bases fitting TRBD1. Germline CDR1 is MDHEN and CDR2 is SYDVKM. This CDR3 spans 15 amino acids. With V trimmed by 6 bases and J by 7 bases, 12 bases remained unmatched. The CDR3 nucleotides read TGTGCCAGCAGCTTAGCGATGACAGGGACACAGCCCCAGCATTTT. Protein sequence: CASSLAMTGTQPQHF.

The chain is built from TRBV25-1 and TRBJ2-1; D uncertain. The CDR3 has 11 residues. The germline CDR1 and CDR2 sequences are MGHDK and SYGVNS. Trimming removed 4 bases at V and 8 bases at J, with 6 bases between. The CDR3 here is CASSVTDEQFF. In DNA form, the CDR3 reads TGTGCCAGCAGTGTTACCGATGAGCAGTTCTTC.

By its share, this clone is medium-sized (0.01 to 0.1%). The chain couples TRBV25-1 to TRBJ1-6; 8 nucleotides agree with TRBD1. Unmatched junction bases numbered 4, after V lost 3 bases and J lost 9 bases. Per germline, CDR1 MGHDK and CDR2 SYGVNS. The CDR3 sequence is 14 residues long. In DNA form, the CDR3 reads TGTGCCAGCAGTGAGGGACAGGATTCTTCACCCCTCCACTTT. Translating gives CASSEGQDSSPLHF.

The V and J genes are TRBV28 and TRBJ2-7; TRBD2 matches 12 bases. Germline CDR1 reads MDHEN; CDR2 reads SYDVKM. The CDR3 loop spans 18 amino acids. The V and J ends lost 10 bases and 2 bases, in that order; junction bases with no gene match: 18. CDR3 sequence: CATFPRETSGSSTYEQYF. In DNA form, the CDR3 reads TGTGCCACTTTTCCAAGGGAGACTAGCGGGAGCTCTACCTACGAGCAGTACTTC.

The J gene is TRBJ2-5, the V gene TRBV7-9; D might be TRBD2 (6 bases). The germline gives CDR1 SEHNR, CDR2 FQNEAQ (reference sequence). The V gene lost 2 bases and the J gene lost 3 bases, with 10 bases spanning the gap. The CDR3 has 14 residues. CDR3 loop: CASSLPWREETQYF. For the CDR3, the DNA is TGTGCCAGCAGCTTACCCTGGAGGGAAGAGACCCAGTACTTC.

Note on this clone: Other DNA sequences in this specimen translate into the identical CDR3. The rearrangement links TRBV7-3 to TRBJ2-3; 10 bases map to TRBD2. V shed 5 bases, J shed 4 bases, and the junction held 6 bases outside the gene matches. The CDR3 runs to 15 residues. The germline gives CDR1 SGHTA, CDR2 FQGTGA. The CDR3 loop reads CASSLTSGEADTQYF. The CDR3 nucleotides read TGTGCCAGCAGCCTTACTAGCGGGGAGGCAGATACGCAGTATTTT.

J is TRBJ2-7 and V is TRBV5-4; weak D call: TRBD1 (6 bases). There are 14 residues in the CDR3. Trimming removed 3 bases from V and 4 bases from J, with 14 bases in between. Germline-derived CDR1 and CDR2 are SGHNT and YYREEE (reference sequence). This CDR3 reads CASSYRVKVYEQYF. DNA for the CDR3: TGTGCCAGCAGCTACAGGGTGAAAGTATACGAGCAGTACTTC. Looking up the rest from reference TRBV5-4 and TRBJ2-7 gives the full variable domain: ETGVTQSPTHLIKTRGQQVTLRCSSQSGHNTVSWYQQALGQGPQFIFQYYREEENGRGNFPPRFSGLQFPNYSSELNVNALELDDSALYLCASSYRVKVYEQYFGPGTRLTVT.

This clone was seen just once. The V call is TRBV10-2, the J call TRBJ1-1; no firm D call. The CDR3 consists of 14 residues. V shed 6 bases and J shed 1 base, with 12 bases lying between them. CDR1 is WSHSY, CDR2 SAAADI, per germline. CDR3 DNA: TGCGCCAGCAGGGAAAGGTTTGGGAACACTGAAGCTTTCTTT. Amino acid sequence: CASRERFGNTEAFF.